A selection of T cell receptor beta chains follows, all from one sample in a study of TIL therapy for anti-PD-1-resistant metastatic lung cancer. Data came from immunoSEQ multiplex PCR; TCRdb stores just in-frame clones and leaves some out. Found here are about 59,000 clones, approximately 80% of them singletons; the top ten hold 2.9%. The specimen comprised blood, sampled at baseline. The receptors originated from a person aged 30 to 80 with non-small cell lung cancer. Both conserved end residues are part of each CDR3. Fields, in order: CDR3 protein, CDR3 DNA, clone size, D gene, V gene, J gene. D genes are given only for firm matches. For some rows the clone size is stated as once, few or many, or as a class when expanded; others skip it.

CDR3aa: CSVSRGGTDTQYF
CDR3nt: TGCAGCGTTAGCAGGGGGGGCACAGATACGCAGTATTTT
abundance: NA
d_gene: NA
v_gene: TRBV29-1
j_gene: TRBJ2-3

CDR3aa: CAISESDMIGETQYF
CDR3nt: TGTGCCATCAGTGAGTCGGACATGATAGGGGAGACCCAGTACTTC
abundance: NA
d_gene: NA
v_gene: TRBV10-3
j_gene: TRBJ2-5

CDR3aa: CAISQEQFF
CDR3nt: TGTGCCATCTCACAGGAGCAGTTCTTC
abundance: NA
d_gene: NA
v_gene: TRBV7-9
j_gene: TRBJ2-1

CDR3aa: CASSFALAGTGELFF
CDR3nt: TGTGCCAGCAGCTTCGCGCTAGCGGGGACCGGGGAGCTGTTTTTT
abundance: NA
d_gene: TRBD2
v_gene: TRBV11-1
j_gene: TRBJ2-2

CDR3aa: CASSHAGAYNEQFF
CDR3nt: TGTGCCAGCAGCCACGCGGGCGCCTACAATGAGCAGTTCTTC
abundance: NA
d_gene: NA
v_gene: TRBV7-3
j_gene: TRBJ2-1

CDR3aa: CASSQEGGVAGELFF
CDR3nt: TGTGCCAGCAGCCAAGAAGGGGGAGTAGCCGGGGAGCTGTTTTTT
abundance: few
d_gene: NA
v_gene: TRBV4-2
j_gene: TRBJ2-2

CDR3aa: CASSAAPDTQYF
CDR3nt: TGTGCCAGCAGCGCCGCTCCAGATACGCAGTATTTT
abundance: NA
d_gene: NA
v_gene: TRBV3-1/TRBV3-2
j_gene: TRBJ2-3

CDR3aa: CAISSGTRYNEQFF
CDR3nt: TGTGCCATCAGCTCCGGGACGAGGTACAATGAGCAGTTCTTC
abundance: NA
d_gene: NA
v_gene: TRBV10-3
j_gene: TRBJ2-1

CDR3aa: CATSDRGQGKTGELFF
CDR3nt: TGTGCCACCAGTGATCGGGGACAGGGGAAAACCGGGGAGCTGTTTTTT
abundance: NA
d_gene: TRBD1
v_gene: TRBV24-1
j_gene: TRBJ2-2

CDR3aa: CASSPDRGNGYTF
CDR3nt: TGTGCCAGCAGTCCGGACAGGGGGAATGGCTACACCTTC
abundance: NA
d_gene: TRBD1
v_gene: TRBV6-5
j_gene: TRBJ1-2

CDR3aa: CASSLVAYSYNEQFF
CDR3nt: TGTGCCAGCAGCTTAGTAGCGTACTCCTACAATGAGCAGTTCTTC
abundance: NA
d_gene: NA
v_gene: TRBV5-6
j_gene: TRBJ2-1

CDR3aa: CASSGNTEAFF
CDR3nt: TGTGCCAGCAGCGGGAACACTGAAGCTTTCTTT
abundance: NA
d_gene: NA
v_gene: TRBV12-3/TRBV12-4
j_gene: TRBJ1-1

CDR3aa: CASSPPTGGAGTGELFF
CDR3nt: TGTGCCAGCTCACCACCGACAGGGGGCGCGGGTACCGGGGAGCTGTTTTTT
abundance: NA
d_gene: TRBD1
v_gene: TRBV18
j_gene: TRBJ2-2

CDR3aa: CSASGGRAPSGANVLTF
CDR3nt: TGCAGTGCTAGTGGGGGAAGGGCCCCCTCTGGGGCCAACGTCCTGACTTTC
abundance: NA
d_gene: NA
v_gene: TRBV20-1
j_gene: TRBJ2-6

CDR3aa: CASSHRRGSGTYNEQFF
CDR3nt: TGTGCCAGCAGCCACCGCCGAGGTAGCGGTACCTACAATGAGCAGTTCTTC
abundance: NA
d_gene: NA
v_gene: TRBV3-1/TRBV3-2
j_gene: TRBJ2-1

CDR3aa: CASSIISRGEQFF
CDR3nt: TGTGCCAGTAGTATCATTAGCCGGGGTGAGCAGTTCTTC
abundance: NA
d_gene: NA
v_gene: TRBV19
j_gene: TRBJ2-1

CDR3aa: CASSSNRGHSPLHF
CDR3nt: TGTGCCAGCAGCTCCAACAGGGGGCATTCACCCCTCCACTTT
abundance: NA
d_gene: TRBD1
v_gene: TRBV7-8
j_gene: TRBJ1-6

CDR3aa: CASSSTTNMVTGTNEKLFF
CDR3nt: TGCGCCAGCAGTTCAACGACCAACATGGTAACGGGAACTAATGAAAAACTGTTTTTT
abundance: NA
d_gene: NA
v_gene: TRBV4-1
j_gene: TRBJ1-4

CDR3aa: CASSELQGGETQYF
CDR3nt: TGTGCCAGCAGTGAATTACAGGGAGGCGAAACGCAGTATTTT
abundance: NA
d_gene: NA
v_gene: TRBV25-1
j_gene: TRBJ2-3

CDR3aa: CASSLRQPQYQETQYF
CDR3nt: TGTGCCAGCAGCCTCCGACAGCCCCAGTACCAAGAGACCCAGTACTTC
abundance: NA
d_gene: NA
v_gene: TRBV5-5
j_gene: TRBJ2-5

CDR3aa: CASSEQGPDTQYF
CDR3nt: TGTGCCAGCAGTGAACAGGGTCCAGATACGCAGTATTTT
abundance: NA
d_gene: NA
v_gene: TRBV6-4
j_gene: TRBJ2-3

CDR3aa: CASSYYEQFF
CDR3nt: TGTGCCAGCAGTTACTATGAGCAGTTCTTC
abundance: few
d_gene: NA
v_gene: TRBV6-6
j_gene: TRBJ2-1

CDR3aa: CASSEMTASSYNSPLHF
CDR3nt: TGTGCCAGCAGTGAAATGACAGCTAGCTCCTATAATTCACCCCTCCACTTT
abundance: NA
d_gene: NA
v_gene: TRBV2
j_gene: TRBJ1-6

CDR3aa: CASSQGETPSSYNEQFF
CDR3nt: TGCGCCAGCAGCCAAGGGGAGACACCTAGCTCCTACAATGAGCAGTTCTTC
abundance: NA
d_gene: NA
v_gene: TRBV4-3
j_gene: TRBJ2-1

CDR3aa: CSVASSTDTQYF
CDR3nt: TGCAGCGTCGCCTCTAGCACAGATACGCAGTATTTT
abundance: NA
d_gene: NA
v_gene: TRBV29-1
j_gene: TRBJ2-3

CDR3aa: CASSRLAYEQYF
CDR3nt: TGTGCCAGCAGTCGACTTGCCTACGAGCAGTACTTC
abundance: NA
d_gene: NA
v_gene: TRBV6-2/TRBV6-3
j_gene: TRBJ2-7

CDR3aa: CASSWGLAGDQETQYF
CDR3nt: TGTGCCAGCAGCTGGGGACTAGCGGGAGATCAAGAGACCCAGTACTTC
abundance: NA
d_gene: TRBD2
v_gene: TRBV5-8
j_gene: TRBJ2-5

CDR3aa: CASSASGPINQPQHF
CDR3nt: TGTGCCAGCAGCGCCTCCGGACCAATTAATCAGCCCCAGCATTTT
abundance: NA
d_gene: NA
v_gene: TRBV7-9
j_gene: TRBJ1-5

CDR3aa: CASSYSGRAPGELFF
CDR3nt: TGTGCCAGCAGTTATAGCGGGAGGGCACCCGGGGAGCTGTTTTTT
abundance: NA
d_gene: TRBD2
v_gene: TRBV6-6
j_gene: TRBJ2-2

CDR3aa: CASSPHRVTNEKLFF
CDR3nt: TGTGCCAGCAGCCCCCACAGGGTAACTAATGAAAAACTGTTTTTT
abundance: NA
d_gene: NA
v_gene: TRBV7-8
j_gene: TRBJ1-4

CDR3aa: CASYSYNEQFF
CDR3nt: TGTGCCAGCTACTCCTACAATGAGCAGTTCTTC
abundance: NA
d_gene: NA
v_gene: TRBV6-5
j_gene: TRBJ2-1

CDR3aa: CASSRTKGQNEKLFF
CDR3nt: TGTGCCAGTAGTCGAACAAAGGGACAGAATGAAAAACTGTTTTTT
abundance: NA
d_gene: TRBD1
v_gene: TRBV19
j_gene: TRBJ1-4

CDR3aa: CASSSPTSGGNEQFF
CDR3nt: TGTGCCAGCAGCTCGCCCACTAGCGGGGGCAATGAGCAGTTCTTC
abundance: NA
d_gene: TRBD2
v_gene: TRBV7-2
j_gene: TRBJ2-1

CDR3aa: CASSPRRGGQETQYF
CDR3nt: TGTGCCAGCTCACCACGCAGGGGGGGCCAAGAGACCCAGTACTTC
abundance: NA
d_gene: NA
v_gene: TRBV18
j_gene: TRBJ2-5

CDR3aa: CASSFSGSTEAFF
CDR3nt: TGCGCCAGCAGCTTCTCAGGGAGCACTGAAGCTTTCTTT
abundance: few
d_gene: NA
v_gene: TRBV5-1
j_gene: TRBJ1-1

CDR3aa: CASSQGRRMVEQYF
CDR3nt: TGTGCCAGCAGCCAAGGGCGGAGGATGGTCGAGCAGTACTTC
abundance: few
d_gene: NA
v_gene: TRBV3-1/TRBV3-2
j_gene: TRBJ2-7

CDR3aa: CASSLGLRTGLYNEQFF
CDR3nt: TGTGCCAGCAGCTTAGGTCTAAGGACAGGGTTATACAATGAGCAGTTCTTC
abundance: few
d_gene: TRBD1
v_gene: TRBV7-9
j_gene: TRBJ2-1

CDR3aa: CASSLRGSSSTDTQYF
CDR3nt: TGTGCCAGCAGCTTAAGGGGAAGTAGTAGCACAGATACGCAGTATTTT
abundance: NA
d_gene: NA
v_gene: TRBV7-2
j_gene: TRBJ2-3

CDR3aa: CASSLGGGDQETQYF
CDR3nt: TGTGCCAGCAGCTTAGGAGGTGGGGACCAAGAGACCCAGTACTTC
abundance: NA
d_gene: NA
v_gene: TRBV7-9
j_gene: TRBJ2-5

CDR3aa: CASSQLVDRGREDTEAFF
CDR3nt: TGCGCCAGCAGTCAATTGGTGGACAGGGGTAGGGAAGACACTGAAGCTTTCTTT
abundance: NA
d_gene: TRBD1
v_gene: TRBV23-1
j_gene: TRBJ1-1

CDR3aa: CASSHGSGSYEQYF
CDR3nt: TGCGCCAGCAGCCACGGTAGCGGGAGCTACGAGCAGTACTTC
abundance: NA
d_gene: TRBD2
v_gene: TRBV4-1
j_gene: TRBJ2-7

CDR3aa: CATSRTTDTQYF
CDR3nt: TGTGCCACCAGCAGGACCACAGATACGCAGTATTTT
abundance: NA
d_gene: NA
v_gene: TRBV24-1
j_gene: TRBJ2-3

CDR3aa: CASSPPTWRETNEQFF
CDR3nt: TGTGCCAGCAGCCCCCCGACTTGGCGGGAGACAAACGAGCAGTTCTTC
abundance: NA
d_gene: TRBD2
v_gene: TRBV11-3
j_gene: TRBJ2-1

CDR3aa: CASSPREGNSPLHF
CDR3nt: TGTGCCAGTAGTCCCAGGGAAGGTAATTCACCCCTCCACTTT
abundance: NA
d_gene: NA
v_gene: TRBV19
j_gene: TRBJ1-6

CDR3aa: CASSLGLYSTDTQYF
CDR3nt: TGCGCCAGCAGCTTGGGACTGTATAGCACAGATACGCAGTATTTT
abundance: NA
d_gene: NA
v_gene: TRBV5-1
j_gene: TRBJ2-3

CDR3aa: CASSPEGVATGELFF
CDR3nt: TGTGCCAGCTCACCGGAAGGGGTCGCCACCGGGGAGCTGTTTTTT
abundance: NA
d_gene: NA
v_gene: TRBV18
j_gene: TRBJ2-2

CDR3aa: CSVEDSLGSQFF
CDR3nt: TGCAGCGTTGAGGACTCCCTTGGGTCGCAGTTCTTC
abundance: NA
d_gene: NA
v_gene: TRBV29-1
j_gene: TRBJ2-1

CDR3aa: CASSLGGSGELFF
CDR3nt: TGTGCCAGCAGCTTAGGGGGCTCCGGGGAGCTGTTTTTT
abundance: NA
d_gene: NA
v_gene: TRBV7-2
j_gene: TRBJ2-2

CDR3aa: CASRGGGRETQYF
CDR3nt: TGTGCCAGCAGGGGTGGGGGCAGGGAGACCCAGTACTTC
abundance: once
d_gene: NA
v_gene: TRBV7-2
j_gene: TRBJ2-5

CDR3aa: CASSQLVGEQFF
CDR3nt: TGTGCCAGCAGTCAATTAGTGGGTGAGCAGTTCTTC
abundance: few
d_gene: NA
v_gene: TRBV9
j_gene: TRBJ2-1

CDR3aa: CASSVEWVPQAGELFF
CDR3nt: TGTGCCAGCAGCGTAGAATGGGTCCCCCAGGCCGGGGAGCTGTTTTTT
abundance: NA
d_gene: NA
v_gene: TRBV9
j_gene: TRBJ2-2

CDR3aa: CASSYAGQGAETQYF
CDR3nt: TGTGCCAGCAGTTACGCGGGACAGGGGGCTGAGACCCAGTACTTC
abundance: NA
d_gene: TRBD1
v_gene: TRBV6-2/TRBV6-3
j_gene: TRBJ2-5

CDR3aa: CASSLGGLVFYNEQFF
CDR3nt: TGTGCCAGCAGCTTAGGGGGACTAGTTTTCTACAATGAGCAGTTCTTC
abundance: few
d_gene: TRBD2
v_gene: TRBV11-2
j_gene: TRBJ2-1

CDR3aa: CASSSLSGRFGTDTQYF
CDR3nt: TGTGCCAGCAGTTCTCTAAGCGGGAGATTTGGCACAGATACGCAGTATTTT
abundance: NA
d_gene: TRBD2
v_gene: TRBV27
j_gene: TRBJ2-3